The source of this TCR beta chain is a study of technical replicates of blood from a handful of donors. There are 14 residues in the CDR3. CDR1 is MNHNS and CDR2 is SASEGT in the germline V gene. V was trimmed by 6 bases and J by 2 bases, leaving 12 bases between them. The assay was immunoSEQ multiplex PCR, and TCRdb's table has in-frame clones only and misses some. The sample includes approximately 60,000 clones, approximately 90% of them seen just once. This receptor was taken from a human donor in good health. Some clones in this sample may be carry-over from other donors' samples. The J gene is TRBJ2-3, the V gene TRBV6-1; tentative D call: TRBD2 (6 bases). The sequenced sample was PBMCs. CDR3 bases: TGTGCCAGCAGGGCCGGGAGTTCCACAGATACGCAGTATTTT. This gives the protein CASRAGSSTDTQYF.